The T cell receptor (beta chain) under discussion was sequenced for a study of B cell selection in AIRE deficiency. CD4+CD127+ cells were sorted as the conventional CD4 T cells. Germline V CDR1 and CDR2: MDHEN, SYDVKM. V was clipped by 3 bases and J by 6 bases, with 9 bases between them. There are 13 residues in the CDR3. Concerning this clone itself: Its antigen is not identified.

Study-level results: Patient Tconv cells held 25% to 35% of Treg sequences shared by healthy donors. TCRbeta-only data showed 36.6% of shared healthy Treg sequences in healthy Tconv.

In the original workflow: Patients' conventional T cells yielded around 9.9x10^4 distinct TCRbeta sequences; donors' 13.4x10^4. The protocol was immunoSEQ multiplex PCR, while the TCRdb copy is restricted to in-frame clones and leaves out a portion. That table gives V, J and clone size, and the DNA gave D and trimming. The sample includes about 25,000 clones, just under 97% of them seen just once. This chain uses TRBV28 with TRBJ2-1; D ambiguous. Sequenced sample: CD4+CD127+ conventional T cells sorted from PBMCs. The clonotype originates from a human donor in good health. The DNA of the CDR3 is TGTGCCAGCAGTTTGGGCAGACTCAATGAGCAGTTCTTC. It yields the protein CASSLGRLNEQFF.